A single TCR beta chain is shown here with its context. This clone was seen more than once but under ten times. Its antigen is still unknown. One base away there is no much larger clone; base qualities are not given. Libraries were constructed by the immunoSEQ multiplex PCR assay. For TCR sequencing, RNA was extracted from every sample and reverse transcribed into cDNA to serve as template. First-strand cDNA was synthesized using SuperScript III with a 2:1 mix of oligo-dT and random hexamers. A synthetic immune receptor repertoire was used to measure amplification bias, and any remaining bias was corrected computationally. As for how the authors treated the data: Raw reads were preprocessed to remove errors, and CDR3 was defined according to IMGT conventions as the region from the conserved cysteine to phenylalanine. Clonality was calculated as 1 minus Shannon entropy normalized by log2 of the number of productive unique TCRs. Whether each scalp clone was CD4 or CD8 was inferred by checking scalp TCRbeta sequences against the CD4 and CD8 repertoires from sorted blood. Held by TCRdb, this immuneACCESS table contains in-frame sequences only and omits some clones. Under half of the omission traces to an unresolved V gene where checked; the cause of the rest is unknown. V, J and clone size are those of that table, while D and trimming were read from the DNA. The sample has roughly 150,000 clones on record, about 60% of them singletons. The ten largest make up under 7.5% of the sample.

This sample was included in a study of CD8+ T cells in alopecia areata (dated by TCRdb to the late 2010s). Notes on the research overall: The treated patients took part in an open-label pilot trial in which moderate-to-severe alopecia areata was treated with oral tofacitinib at 5 to 10 mg twice daily. RNA was extracted with the PAXgene miRNA kit for fixed scalp, the miRNeasy kit for PBMCs, and the RNeasy kit for mouse skin. Tofacitinib was given for 6 to 18 months, followed by 6 months of follow-up off drug to assess delayed response and recurrence. Scalp tissue and sorted CD4+ and CD8+ peripheral blood T cells from patchy and totalis/universalis alopecia areata patients and from healthy controls were covered by human TCRbeta sequencing. High-throughput TCRbeta sequencing was used to examine T cell clonal expansion in alopecia areata in both the C3H/HeJ mouse model and human patients. TCRbeta CDR3 regions were amplified by immunoSEQ multiplex PCR with 35 Vbeta forward and 13 Jbeta reverse primers. Biopsies were taken from tofacitinib-treated patients at baseline and at 4 and 24 weeks of treatment, and a later scalp biopsy was taken in several of the tofacitinib-treated patients. Clonality in the scalp was compared among normal scalp (n=4), patchy alopecia areata scalp (n=8), and alopecia totalis/universalis scalp (n=8).

The CDR3 holds 14 amino acids from the cysteine to the phenylalanine. Only CDR3 DNA is held: 42 bases, read in frame from base 1. CDR1 and CDR2 are drawn from the germline V gene: SGHTA, FQGNSA. V loses 8 bases of germline sequence and J loses 3 bases, and the interval between the two ends is 17 bases. Beyond this particular receptor, the publication reports: TCR sequences shared between patients were less clear than in mice, possibly partly because of HLA diversity in the patient population. Unlike mouse skin, which is dominated by gammadelta T cells, normal human skin has resident alphabeta T cells that are also sequenced, and this complicates analysis of the scalp TCR repertoire. Lesional scalp, especially in alopecia totalis/universalis, showed higher clonality and more expanded CD8+ clones than normal scalp, suggesting antigenic drive.

This specimen's time point label, per the study, means: baseline before oral tofacitinib. Lesional scalp punch biopsies and peripheral blood were collected from alopecia areata patients. PBMCs were isolated by density centrifugation and stained for CD3, CD4 and CD8, and CD4+ and CD8+ T cells were sorted on a FACSAria. This receptor was taken from a human donor with alopecia areata. The chain joins TRBV7-2 to TRBJ2-7; the D segment may tentatively be TRBD1 or TRBD2, each giving 5 matched bases. Sequencing used CD4+ T cells sorted from blood, obtained at week 0. The CDR3 protein is CASLRPGTDYEQYF. The DNA sequence is TGTGCCAGCCTCCGACCCGGGACGGACTACGAGCAGTACTTC.